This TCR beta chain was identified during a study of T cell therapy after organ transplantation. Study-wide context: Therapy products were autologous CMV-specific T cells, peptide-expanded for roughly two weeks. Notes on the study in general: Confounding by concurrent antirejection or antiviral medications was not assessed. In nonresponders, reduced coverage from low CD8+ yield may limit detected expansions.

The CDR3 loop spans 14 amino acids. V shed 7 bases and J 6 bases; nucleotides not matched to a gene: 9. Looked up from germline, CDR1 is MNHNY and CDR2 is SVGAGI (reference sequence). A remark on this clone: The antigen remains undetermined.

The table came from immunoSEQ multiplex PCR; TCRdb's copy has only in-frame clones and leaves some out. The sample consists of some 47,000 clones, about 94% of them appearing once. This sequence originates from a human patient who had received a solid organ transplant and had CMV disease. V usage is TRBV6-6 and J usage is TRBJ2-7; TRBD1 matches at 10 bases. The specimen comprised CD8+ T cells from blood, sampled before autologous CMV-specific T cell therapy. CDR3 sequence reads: CASTIRQGAFEQYF. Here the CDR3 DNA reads TGTGCCAGCACCATCCGACAGGGGGCTTTCGAGCAGTACTTC.